The clone carrying this TCR beta chain was recorded a few times. CDR3 size: 15 residues. Looked up from germline, CDR1 is SGHNT and CDR2 is YYREEE (reference sequence). V shed 5 bases, J shed 5 bases, and the junction held 5 bases outside the gene matches. The source of the sample is a study of PD-1 blockade in classical Hodgkin lymphoma. Clones were read by immunoSEQ multiplex PCR, and TCRdb kept only the in-frame ones, dropping some. Among around 45,000 clones, roughly 72% were seen once, and the ten largest hold approximately 3%. Relapse after autologous stem cell transplantation occurred in every patient, and brentuximab vedotin exposure varied.

The receptor was derived from a human donor with classical Hodgkin lymphoma. This chain links TRBV5-4 with TRBJ2-2, with TRBD1 matching over 11 bases. Sequencing was performed on peripheral blood mononuclear cells (PBMCs), taken before the second cycle of nivolumab. CDR3 sequence: CASRRDRGVTGELFF. CDR3 DNA sequence: TGTGCCAGCAGGCGGGACAGGGGGGTAACCGGGGAGCTGTTTTTT.